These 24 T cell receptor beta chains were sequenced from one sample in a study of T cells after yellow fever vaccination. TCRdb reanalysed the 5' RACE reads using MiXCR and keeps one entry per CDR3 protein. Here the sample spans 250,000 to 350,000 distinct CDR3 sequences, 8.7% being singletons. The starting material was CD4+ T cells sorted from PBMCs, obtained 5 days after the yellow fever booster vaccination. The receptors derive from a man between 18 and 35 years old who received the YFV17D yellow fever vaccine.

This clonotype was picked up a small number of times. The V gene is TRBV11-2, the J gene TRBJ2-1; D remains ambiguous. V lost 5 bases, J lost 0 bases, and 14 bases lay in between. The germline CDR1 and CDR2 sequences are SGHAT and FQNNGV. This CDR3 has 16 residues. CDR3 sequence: CASSQYSPSSYNEQFF. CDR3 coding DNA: TGTGCCAGCAGCCAGTACTCACCCTCCTCCTACAATGAGCAGTTCTTC.

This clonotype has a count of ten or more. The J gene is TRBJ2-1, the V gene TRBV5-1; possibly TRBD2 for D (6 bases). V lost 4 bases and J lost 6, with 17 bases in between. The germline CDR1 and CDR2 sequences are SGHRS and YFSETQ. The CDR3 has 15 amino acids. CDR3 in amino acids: CASSPMGDFTNEQFF. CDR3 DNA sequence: TGCGCCAGCAGCCCCATGGGGGACTTTACCAATGAGCAGTTCTTC. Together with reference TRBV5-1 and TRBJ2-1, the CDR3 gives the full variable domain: KAGVTQTPRYLIKTRGQQVTLSCSPISGHRSVSWYQQTPGQGLQFLFEYFSETQRNKGNFPGRFSGRQFSNSRSEMNVSTLELGDSALYLCASSPMGDFTNEQFFGPGTRLTVL.

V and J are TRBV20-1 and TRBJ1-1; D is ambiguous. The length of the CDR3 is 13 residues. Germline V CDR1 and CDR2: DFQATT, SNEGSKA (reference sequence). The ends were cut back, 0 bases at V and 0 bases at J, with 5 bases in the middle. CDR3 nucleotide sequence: TGCAGTGCTAGAGAGGACCTGAACACTGAAGCTTTCTTT. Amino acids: CSAREDLNTEAFF.

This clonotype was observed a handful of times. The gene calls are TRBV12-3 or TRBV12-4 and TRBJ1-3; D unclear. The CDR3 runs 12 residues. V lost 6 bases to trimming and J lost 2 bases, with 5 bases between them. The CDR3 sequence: CASRRAGNTIYF. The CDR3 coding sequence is TGTGCCAGCAGAAGGGCTGGAAACACCATATATTTT.

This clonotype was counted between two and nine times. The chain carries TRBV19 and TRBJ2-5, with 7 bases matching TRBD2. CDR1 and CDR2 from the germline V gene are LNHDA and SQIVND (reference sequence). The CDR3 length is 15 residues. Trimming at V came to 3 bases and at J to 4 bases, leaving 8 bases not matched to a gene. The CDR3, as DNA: TGTGCCAGTAGTATTTCCCGAACGGGGGGAGAGACCCAGTACTTC. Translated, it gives CASSISRTGGETQYF. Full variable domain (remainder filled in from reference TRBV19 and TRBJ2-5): DGGITQSPKYLFRKEGQNVTLSCEQNLNHDAMYWYRQDPGQGLRLIYYSQIVNDFQKGDIAEGYSVSREKKESFPLTVTSAQKNPTAFYLCASSISRTGGETQYFGPGTRLLVL.

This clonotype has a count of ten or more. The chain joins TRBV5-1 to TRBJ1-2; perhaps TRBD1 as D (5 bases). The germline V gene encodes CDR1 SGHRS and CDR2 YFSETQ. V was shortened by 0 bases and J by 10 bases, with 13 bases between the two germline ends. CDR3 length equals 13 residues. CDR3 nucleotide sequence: TGCGCCAGCAGCTTGGGACAGCCGGCGTTCTACACCTTC. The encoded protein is CASSLGQPAFYTF.

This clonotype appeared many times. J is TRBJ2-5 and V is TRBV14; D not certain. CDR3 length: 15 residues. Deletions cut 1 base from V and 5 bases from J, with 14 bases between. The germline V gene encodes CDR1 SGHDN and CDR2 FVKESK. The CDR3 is CASSQALGNSETQYF. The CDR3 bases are TGTGCCAGCAGCCAAGCTCTGGGGAATTCGGAGACCCAGTACTTC.

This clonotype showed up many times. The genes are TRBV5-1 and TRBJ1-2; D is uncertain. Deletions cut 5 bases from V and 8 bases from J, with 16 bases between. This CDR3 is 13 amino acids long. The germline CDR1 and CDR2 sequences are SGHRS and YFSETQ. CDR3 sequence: CASRDGPRGGYTF. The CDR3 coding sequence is TGCGCCAGCAGGGACGGACCGAGAGGGGGCTACACCTTC.

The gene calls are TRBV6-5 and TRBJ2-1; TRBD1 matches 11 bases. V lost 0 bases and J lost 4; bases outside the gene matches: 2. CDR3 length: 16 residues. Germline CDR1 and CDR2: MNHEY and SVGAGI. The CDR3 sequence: CASSYSGTGGYNEQFF. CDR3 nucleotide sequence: TGTGCCAGCAGTTACTCCGGGACAGGGGGTTACAATGAGCAGTTCTTC.

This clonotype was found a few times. The chain's CDR3 is CASSFADDNSPLHF. In DNA form, the CDR3 reads TGTGCCAGCAGTTTCGCGGACGATAATTCACCCCTCCACTTT. V gene TRBV12-3 or TRBV12-4 combines with J gene TRBJ1-6; D is ambiguous. The V and J ends lost 3 bases and 5 bases respectively, with 8 bases between them. The CDR3 spans 14 residues.

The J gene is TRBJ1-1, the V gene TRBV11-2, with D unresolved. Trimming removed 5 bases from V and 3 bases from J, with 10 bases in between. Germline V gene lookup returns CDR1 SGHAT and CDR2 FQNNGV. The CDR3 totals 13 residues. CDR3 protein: CASSIRGDTEAFF. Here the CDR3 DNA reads TGTGCCAGCAGCATTAGAGGTGACACTGAAGCTTTCTTT. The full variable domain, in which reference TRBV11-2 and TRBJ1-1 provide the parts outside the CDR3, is EAGVAQSPRYKIIEKRQSVAFWCNPISGHATLYWYQQILGQGPKLLIQFQNNGVVDDSQLPKDRFSAERLKGVDSTLKIQPAKLEDSAVYLCASSIRGDTEAFFGQGTRLTVV.

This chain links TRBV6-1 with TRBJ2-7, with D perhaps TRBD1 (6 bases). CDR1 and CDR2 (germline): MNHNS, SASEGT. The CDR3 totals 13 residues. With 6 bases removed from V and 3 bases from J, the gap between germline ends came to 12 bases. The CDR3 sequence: CASSRDTIYEQYV. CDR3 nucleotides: TGTGCCAGCAGCCGGGACACCATCTACGAGCAGTACGTC.

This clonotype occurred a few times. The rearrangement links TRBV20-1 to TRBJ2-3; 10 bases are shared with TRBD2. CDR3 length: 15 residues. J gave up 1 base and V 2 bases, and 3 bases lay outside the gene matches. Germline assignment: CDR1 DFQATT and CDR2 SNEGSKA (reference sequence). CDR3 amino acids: CSARSGTSGTDTQYF. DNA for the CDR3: TGCAGTGCTAGATCCGGGACTAGCGGCACAGATACGCAGTATTTT.

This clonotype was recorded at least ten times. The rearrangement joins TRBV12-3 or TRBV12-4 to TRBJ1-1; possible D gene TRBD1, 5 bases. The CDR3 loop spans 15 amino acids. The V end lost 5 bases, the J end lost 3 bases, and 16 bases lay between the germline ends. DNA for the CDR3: TGTGCCAGCAGTCCCCGTGAGGGGAGCCACACTGAAGCTTTCTTT. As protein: CASSPREGSHTEAFF.

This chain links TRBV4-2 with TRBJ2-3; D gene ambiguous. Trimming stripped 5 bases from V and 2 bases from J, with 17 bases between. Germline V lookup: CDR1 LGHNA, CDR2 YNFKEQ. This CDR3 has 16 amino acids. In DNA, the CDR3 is TGTGCCAGCAGCTCCTCCCGTGGTCAGTCCACAGATACGCAGTATTTT. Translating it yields CASSSSRGQSTDTQYF.

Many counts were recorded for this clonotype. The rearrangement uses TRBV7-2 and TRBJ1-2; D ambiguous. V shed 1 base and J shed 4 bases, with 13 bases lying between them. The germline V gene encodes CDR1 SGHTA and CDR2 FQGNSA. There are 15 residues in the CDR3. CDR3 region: CASSLGPGTIYGYTF. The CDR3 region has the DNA TGTGCCAGCAGCTTAGGTCCAGGAACTATCTATGGCTACACCTTC.

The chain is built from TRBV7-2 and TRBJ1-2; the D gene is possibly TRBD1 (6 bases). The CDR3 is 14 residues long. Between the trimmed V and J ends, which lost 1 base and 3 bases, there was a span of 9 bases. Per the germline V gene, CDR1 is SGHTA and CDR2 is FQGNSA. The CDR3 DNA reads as TGTGCCAGCAGCTTAGAGGACAGATACTATGGCTACACCTTC. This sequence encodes CASSLEDRYYGYTF.

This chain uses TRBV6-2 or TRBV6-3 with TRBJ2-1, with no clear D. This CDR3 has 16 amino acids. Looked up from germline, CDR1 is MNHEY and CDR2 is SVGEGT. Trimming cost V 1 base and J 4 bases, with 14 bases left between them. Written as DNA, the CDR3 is TGTGCCAGCAGTTACTGGCTCACACTACCATACAATGAGCAGTTCTTC. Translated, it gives CASSYWLTLPYNEQFF.

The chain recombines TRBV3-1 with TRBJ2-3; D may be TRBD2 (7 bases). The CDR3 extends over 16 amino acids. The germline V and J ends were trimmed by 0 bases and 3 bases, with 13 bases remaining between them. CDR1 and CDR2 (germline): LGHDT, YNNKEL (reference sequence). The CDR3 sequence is CASSQDRGGWTDTQYF. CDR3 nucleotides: TGTGCCAGCAGCCAAGATAGGGGGGGCTGGACAGATACGCAGTATTTT.

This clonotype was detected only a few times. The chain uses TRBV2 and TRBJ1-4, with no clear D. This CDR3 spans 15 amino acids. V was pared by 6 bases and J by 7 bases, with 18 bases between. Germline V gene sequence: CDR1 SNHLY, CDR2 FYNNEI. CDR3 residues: CASRGYSVLGEKLFF. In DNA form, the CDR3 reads TGTGCCAGCAGGGGGTACTCGGTCCTTGGTGAAAAACTGTTTTTT.

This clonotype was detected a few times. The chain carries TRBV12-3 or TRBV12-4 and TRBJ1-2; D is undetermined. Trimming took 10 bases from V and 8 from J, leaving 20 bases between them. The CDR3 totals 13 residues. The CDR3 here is CATSGVLWRGYTF. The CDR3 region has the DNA TGTGCCACCTCGGGAGTCCTTTGGAGAGGCTACACCTTC.

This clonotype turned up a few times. This CDR3 reads CASSPGTPNTGELFF. The CDR3 DNA is TGTGCCAGCAGCCCCGGGACGCCCAACACCGGGGAGCTGTTTTTT. The gene calls are TRBV7-3 and TRBJ2-2; D possibly uses TRBD1 or TRBD2 (5 bases each). The V end was cut by 5 bases, the J end by 2 bases, with 12 bases between. CDR3 size: 15 residues. Germline lookup yields CDR1 SGHTA and CDR2 FQGTGA. Filled out from reference TRBV7-3 and TRBJ2-2, the complete variable domain reads GAGVSQTPSNKVTEKGKYVELRCDPISGHTALYWYRQSLGQGPEFLIYFQGTGAADDSGLPNDRFFAVRPEGSVSTLKIQRTERGDSAVYLCASSPGTPNTGELFFGEGSRLTVL.

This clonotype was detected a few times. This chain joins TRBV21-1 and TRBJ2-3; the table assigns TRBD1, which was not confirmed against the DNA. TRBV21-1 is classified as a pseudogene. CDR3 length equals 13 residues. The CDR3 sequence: CATWTGTTDTQYF. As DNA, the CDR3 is TGTGCCACCTGGACGGGGACCACAGATACGCAGTATTTT.

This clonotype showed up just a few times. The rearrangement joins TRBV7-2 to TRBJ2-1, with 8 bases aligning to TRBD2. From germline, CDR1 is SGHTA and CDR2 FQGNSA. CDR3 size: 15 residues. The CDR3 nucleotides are TGTGCGACCCTCCGCGCGGGGGGCTCCTACAATGAGCAGTTCTTC. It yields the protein CATLRAGGSYNEQFF.